This TCR beta chain was recorded in a study of T cell responses to AZD1222 COVID-19 vaccine. General observations from the study: Vaccine-related CD4 TCRs covered spike, predominating at 160-218 and 743-854.

Sequencing was performed with immunoSEQ multiplex PCR; in TCRdb, only in-frame clones are kept and a portion is missing. The sample lists about 140,000 clones; around nine tenths were seen once. Some second doses came at about 4 weeks and others at about 12 weeks; these were pooled. As regards this clone: Antigen specificity is unknown.

V lost 5 bases and J lost 3; bases outside the gene matches: 7. The germline V gene encodes CDR1 LGHDT and CDR2 YNNKEL (reference sequence). The CDR3 extends over 15 amino acids. The sequence was obtained from an adult who received the AZD1222 COVID-19 vaccine. Sequencing was performed on peripheral blood, taken 28 days after the second AZD1222 dose. J is TRBJ2-3 and V is TRBV3-1 (or the pseudogene TRBV3-2); TRBD1 aligns across 8 bases. CDR3 sequence: CASSYRDRRTDTQYF. The CDR3 region has the DNA TGTGCCAGCAGCTACCGGGACAGGAGAACAGATACGCAGTATTTT.